This paragraph reports one T cell receptor (beta chain). The sample belongs to a study of blood T cell repertoires in COVID-19. TCRdb's table, derived via immunoSEQ multiplex PCR, lists solely in-frame clones and lacks some. The table shows roughly 200,000 clones, with 70% to 90% occurring only once. Unmatched junction bases numbered 16, after V lost 4 bases and J lost 6 bases. CDR1 and CDR2 (germline): MGHRA, YSYEKL. There are 20 residues in the CDR3. Sequenced sample: peripheral blood. The clonotype comes from a man in his forties or fifties with COVID-19, enrolled during active disease. V usage is TRBV4-1 and J usage is TRBJ2-1; 15 bases map to TRBD2. The CDR3 nucleotides are TGCGCCAGCAGCCCCCCCCAGGTGCCCGGGACTAGCGGGGGGCTCAATGAGCAGTTCTTC. As protein: CASSPPQVPGTSGGLNEQFF.